Below are 14 T cell receptor beta chains sequenced from a single sample in a study of early stage breast cancer tumors. Data came from immunoSEQ multiplex PCR; TCRdb stores just in-frame clones and leaves some out. The sample includes 51,000 or so clones, roughly 83% seen only once; the top ten take roughly 1.5%. Sequenced sample: blood. All receptors come from a person between 50 and 60 years old with breast cancer.

The CDR3 coding sequence is TGTGCCAGCAGCTTAGAGCGAGCGGGGGGGCCTCAGGAGACCCAGTACTTC. Amino acids: CASSLERAGGPQETQYF. The chain has TRBV11-2 and TRBJ2-5; 10 bases fit TRBD2. Germline loops: CDR1 SGHAT, CDR2 FQNNGV. The V and J ends lost 0 bases and 5 bases, in that order; junction bases with no gene match: 9. This CDR3 is built from 17 residues.

This chain joins TRBV4-2 and TRBJ2-7, with TRBD2 identical over 11 bases. This CDR3 is built from 16 residues. V trimming: 1 base; J trimming: 4 bases; junction bases outside the gene matches: 6. CDR1 and CDR2 from the germline V gene are LGHNA and YNFKEQ. CDR3 protein: CASSQVETSGNYEQYF. CDR3 in DNA: TGTGCCAGCAGCCAAGTAGAGACTAGCGGGAATTACGAGCAGTACTTC.

V usage is TRBV19 and J usage is TRBJ2-3; TRBD2 matches 9 bases. The CDR3 has 15 residues. Germline V CDR1 and CDR2: LNHDA, SQIVND (reference sequence). After removal of 5 bases from V and 0 bases from J, the junction contained 3 bases not matched to a gene. CDR3 protein: CASSSGLASTDTQYF. CDR3 nucleotides: TGTGCCAGTAGTTCAGGACTAGCGAGCACAGATACGCAGTATTTT.

This chain links TRBV19 with TRBJ2-3, with D perhaps assigned TRBD1 or TRBD2 (6 bases each). There are 14 residues in the CDR3. Trimming removed 5 bases at V and 1 base at J, with 10 bases between. From germline, CDR1 is LNHDA and CDR2 SQIVND (reference sequence). CDR3 sequence (DNA): TGTGCCAGTAGTGAGGGGGGCGGCACAGATACGCAGTATTTT. Translated, it gives CASSEGGGTDTQYF.

The chain is built from TRBV4-3 and TRBJ2-7, with a tentative D call TRBD2 (7 bases). V was pared by 1 base and J by 4 bases, with 14 bases between. Per germline, CDR1 LGHNA and CDR2 YSLEER. This CDR3 has 15 amino acids. The chain's CDR3 is CASSQGEGGGYEQYF. DNA for the CDR3: TGCGCCAGCAGCCAAGGGGAAGGGGGGGGGTACGAGCAGTACTTC.

This chain joins TRBV5-4 and TRBJ2-5, with 9 bases matching TRBD2. CDR3 length: 16 amino acids. V lost 3 bases, J lost 4 bases, and 10 bases stayed unmatched. Germline V gene sequence: CDR1 SGHNT, CDR2 YYREEE (reference sequence). In DNA form, the CDR3 reads TGTGCCAGCAGCTCGATTTTAGCGGGAGAGCGAGAGACCCAGTACTTC. Translation: CASSSILAGERETQYF.

This clone was counted once. The chain is built from TRBV9 and TRBJ2-3; D is possibly TRBD2 (5 bases). The CDR3 sequence is 11 residues long. Germline values: CDR1 SGDLS, CDR2 YYNGEE. Trimming shortened V by 3 bases and J by 6 bases, and 5 bases separated the two germline ends. In DNA, the CDR3 is TGTGCCAGCAGCGCGGGGGATACGCAGTATTTT. Translated: CASSAGDTQYF. Full variable domain (remainder filled in from reference TRBV9 and TRBJ2-3): DSGVTQTPKHLITATGQRVTLRCSPRSGDLSVYWYQQSLDQGLQFLIQYYNGEERAKGNILERFSAQQFPDLHSELNLSSLELGDSALYFCASSAGDTQYFGPGTRLTVL.

This chain connects TRBV28 to TRBJ2-3; weak D call: TRBD1 (6 bases). Trimming took 11 bases from V and 1 from J, leaving 10 bases between them. CDR1 and CDR2 from the germline V gene are MDHEN and SYDVKM. The CDR3 length is 12 residues. The CDR3 DNA reads TGTGCCGTCAGGGGAGGCACAGATACGCAGTATTTT. It encodes CAVRGGTDTQYF. Combining the CDR3 with reference TRBV28 and TRBJ2-3 gives the whole variable domain DVKVTQSSRYLVKRTGEKVFLECVQDMDHENMFWYRQDPGLGLRLIYFSYDVKMKEKGDIPEGYSVSREKKERFSLILESASTNQTSMYLCAVRGGTDTQYFGPGTRLTVL.

This chain links TRBV7-9 with TRBJ2-3; D call uncertain. Germline values: CDR1 SEHNR, CDR2 FQNEAQ (reference sequence). The CDR3 has 14 residues. V shed 1 base and J shed 0 bases, with 5 bases lying between them. Here the CDR3 reads CASSLVDSTDTQYF. CDR3 coding DNA: TGTGCCAGCAGCTTAGTCGACAGCACAGATACGCAGTATTTT.

The chain is built from TRBV15 and TRBJ2-7, with D possibly being TRBD2 (7 bases). The ends were cut back, 0 bases at V and 2 bases at J, with 20 bases in the middle. The CDR3 has 18 amino acids. Germline CDR1 and CDR2: LNHNV and YYDKDF (reference sequence). The chain's CDR3 is CATSREEPGQGRAYEQYF. As DNA, the CDR3 is TGTGCCACCAGCAGAGAGGAGCCGGGGCAGGGGAGGGCCTACGAGCAGTACTTC.

The chain is built from TRBV7-2 and TRBJ2-7, with 8 bases identical to TRBD1. J was trimmed by 7 bases and V by 5 bases; bases with no gene match: 10. This CDR3 has 14 residues. CDR1 and CDR2 (germline): SGHTA, FQGNSA. The CDR3 region has the DNA TGTGCCAGCAGCCCCGGACAGGGACCGAGGGAGCAGTACTTC. Its translation is CASSPGQGPREQYF.

The rearrangement joins TRBV7-2 to TRBJ2-2; D remains ambiguous. CDR1 is SGHTA and CDR2 is FQGNSA in the germline V gene. V was pared by 2 bases and J by 1 base, with 5 bases between. This CDR3 has 14 residues. The CDR3 sequence: CASSLWQNTGELFF. The DNA for the CDR3 is TGTGCCAGCAGCTTATGGCAGAACACCGGGGAGCTGTTTTTT. Full variable domain (rest looked up from reference TRBV7-2 and TRBJ2-2): GAGVSQSPSNKVTEKGKDVELRCDPISGHTALYWYRQSLGQGLEFLIYFQGNSAPDKSGLPSDRFSAERTGGSVSTLTIQRTQQEDSAVYLCASSLWQNTGELFFGEGSRLTVL.

The chain joins TRBV4-3 to TRBJ2-2, with D possibly matching TRBD2 (5 bases). The CDR3 totals 19 residues. The germline CDR1 and CDR2 sequences are LGHNA and YSLEER. The V end lost 1 base, the J end lost 0 bases, and 18 bases lay between the germline ends. This chain's CDR3 is CASSQGTWRAAANTGELFF. Here the CDR3 DNA reads TGCGCCAGCAGCCAAGGGACCTGGAGAGCGGCCGCGAACACCGGGGAGCTGTTTTTT.

The chain carries TRBV7-2 and TRBJ2-7; 8 bases are a match to TRBD1. V lost 3 bases, J lost 2 bases, and 6 bases stayed unmatched. This CDR3 spans 15 amino acids. Germline V gives CDR1 SGHTA, CDR2 FQGNSA. CDR3 loop: CASSFGTGQAYEQYF. The CDR3 DNA sequence: TGTGCCAGCAGCTTTGGGACGGGACAGGCCTACGAGCAGTACTTC.